A selection of T cell receptor beta chains follows, all from one sample in a study of Graves' ophthalmopathy and Graves' hyperthyroidism. TCRdb re-derived calls from the multiplex PCR reads in MiXCR, one entry per CDR3 protein. The table has about 500,000 distinct CDR3 sequences, approximately 15% seen once; the top ten hold about 10%. The sequenced sample consisted of blood. The receptors originated from a woman aged 30 to 39 with Graves' ophthalmopathy. Each CDR3 is given with its conserved first and last residue. The D gene is left open where the match is weak.

v_gene	d_gene	CDR3aa
TRBV6-1	.	CASSQVHGSRDGYTF
TRBV6-5	.	CASSYSTANPSGNTIYF
TRBV28	.	CASSLYDNTGELFF
TRBV6-1	.	CASRELENTGELFF
TRBV3-1	.	CASSLQGFYGQYF
TRBV7-8	TRBD1	CASSRTGGHTEAFF
TRBV28	TRBD2	CASSFLREGVETQYF
TRBV30	.	CAWSVGMGTSEAFF
TRBV5-1	.	CASSQPPASYEQYF
TRBV12-3/TRBV12-4	.	CASSLLLGEIGDTIYF
TRBV9	.	CASRSGTSTGELLF
TRBV20-1	.	CSANTGMNTEAFF
TRBV14	TRBD2	CASSPRTSGRQSKPPKNIQYF
TRBV19	TRBD1	CASSERTGGQPQHF
TRBV6-1	TRBD1	CASRPGQGRGALHF
TRBV6-1	.	CAGSDGGGSNQPQHF
TRBV5-1	TRBD2	CASSLGSGGAYEQYF
TRBV12-3/TRBV12-4	.	CASKTGKRDTGELFF
TRBV2	TRBD1	CASRQGGDYGYTF
TRBV27	.	CASPIRHYEQYF
TRBV20-1	TRBD2	CSSRAGTTSYEQYF